This T cell receptor (beta chain) is from a study of identical twins (dated by TCRdb to the mid-2010s). Regarding the research as a whole: To test whether fetal clonotypes persist, the study used deep sequencing on TCR alpha and beta repertoires from monozygotic twins, unrelated adults of various ages, and cord blood. Replicate twin experiments were performed at different times using different library preparation protocols to rule out contamination.

As for this clonotype: The target of this receptor is not known. Base qualities are not recorded, but no much larger clone differs from it by a single base.

Findings and caveats that apply to the study as a whole: Fewer insertions were carried by abundant cord blood beta clonotypes; a weaker similar trend was observed in young adult naive repertoires, while no such trend was observed in memory repertoires. Conclusions relied on cross-sectional statistical analysis, since the same donors could not be followed over many years. Compared with coincidental sharing between unrelated individuals, out-of-frame TCR alpha sequences shared between twins showed an excess of sequences with low generation probability. Recombination models systematically underestimated out-of-frame TCR alpha sharing in monozygotic twins but agreed with sharing between unrelated individuals. Zero-insertion analyses could be partly confounded by invariant T cells such as MAIT and iNKT, though diverse VJ usage argued against such confounding for most clonotypes. Excess twin sharing in beta out-of-frame sequences was weaker because fewer shared sequences lowered the signal-to-noise ratio.

Library prep was done by 5' RACE. TCRdb shows the sequencer as Illumina HiSeq 2000. A universal primer binding site was added through template switching, and the final cDNA carried a unique molecular identifier so that TCR cDNA molecules could be counted accurately. First-strand cDNA for TCR alpha and beta chains was synthesized from specific primers in the conserved constant-segment region. To control for contamination, every cDNA library carried two barcodes: a SMART-Mk sample barcode plus Illumina barcodes. TruSeq adapter sequences along with Illumina sample barcodes were introduced in two successive PCR steps. Sequencing of the TCR alpha and beta cDNA libraries was done on the Illumina HiSeq platform using custom primers. The original methods were these. MiGEC was used to process raw reads and extract unique molecular identifiers, and MiXCR was used to find CDR3 positions. For each individual, recombination models were inferred using an EM algorithm with the repgenHMM and IGoR tools. Shared clonotype analysis was performed with the tcR package in R, normalizing sharing by the product of cloneset sizes. To study raw recombination without the effects of thymic and clonal selection, out-of-frame nonproductive sequences were analyzed. TCRdb passed the public sequencing reads through fastp at Q25 and MiXCR, retaining productive beta sequences. Each entry merges the rows of one CDR3 protein and shows their most common DNA and genes. The V and J calls reflect TCRdb's pipeline rather than the authors' work. The sample table holds some 500,000 distinct CDR3 sequences, of which roughly 9.5% were seen once. The ten largest account for roughly 3% of the sample.

All donors were healthy Caucasians. The twin cohort consisted of three pairs of female monozygotic twins, all aged roughly 18 to 29 years. Peripheral blood mononuclear cells were used as the source from which RNA for TCR libraries was isolated. The germline V gene supplies CDR1 SGHAT and CDR2 FQNNGV. From the cysteine up to the phenylalanine, the CDR3 has a length of 18 residues. Only the CDR3 DNA stays, 54 bases, in frame from base 1. Trimming takes 4 bases off V and 0 bases off J; junction bases not matched to a gene: 13. This sample also appeared in a second study, on yellow fever vaccine responses in identical twins. As the second study states: According to the authors, the vaccine-induced T cell response in identical twins seemed to be partly convergent and partly specific to each individual. The study precisely tracked vaccine-responding T cell clones in identical twins.

The receptor chain draws on TRBV11-2 and TRBJ1-1, with 8 middle bases fitting TRBD1. This sequence was found in a woman aged 18-35 years in good health. The sample was PBMCs. The CDR3 loop reads CASSSGNTGGWVNTEAFF. The nucleotide sequence reads TGTGCCAGCAGCTCGGGAAATACAGGGGGATGGGTGAACACTGAAGCTTTCTTT.